One and the same sample provided the 9 T cell receptor beta chains below, sequenced in a study of blood T cell repertoires in COVID-19. The assay was immunoSEQ multiplex PCR, and TCRdb's table has in-frame clones only and misses some. Found here are 200,000 to 250,000 clones, approximately 86% of them singletons; the top ten hold over 3%. The sample taken for sequencing was peripheral blood. These receptors came from a woman in her twenties or thirties who had recovered from COVID-19.

This clone was found a few times. The chain employs TRBV2 and TRBJ2-1; D is unresolved. Germline loops: CDR1 SNHLY, CDR2 FYNNEI. The CDR3 consists of 13 residues. The V end was cut by 6 bases, the J end by 6 bases, with 12 bases between. CDR3 region: CASRARQFNEQFF. In DNA, the CDR3 is TGTGCCAGCAGGGCTAGGCAATTCAATGAGCAGTTCTTC. The full variable domain, rest sourced from reference TRBV2 and TRBJ2-1, is EPEVTQTPSHQVTQMGQEVILRCVPISNHLYFYWYRQILGQKVEFLVSFYNNEISEKSEIFDDQFSVERPDGSNFTLKIRSTKLEDSAMYFCASRARQFNEQFFGPGTRLTVL.

This clone has only one observation. The V call is TRBV5-6, the J call TRBJ1-6, with TRBD1 matching 7 bases. This CDR3 is 15 amino acids long. Trimming removed 4 bases from V and 6 bases from J; junction bases left unmatched: 7. Looked up from germline, CDR1 is SGHDT and CDR2 is YYEEEE. The DNA for the CDR3 is TGTGCCAGCAGCGAAGGGACAGCTTTTAATTCACCCCTCCACTTT. Amino acid sequence: CASSEGTAFNSPLHF.

The gene calls are TRBV19 and TRBJ2-1; D is perhaps TRBD1 (6 bases). CDR1 and CDR2 from the germline V gene are LNHDA and SQIVND (reference sequence). V was trimmed by 3 bases and J by 9 bases, leaving 24 bases between them. The CDR3 spans 17 residues. DNA of the CDR3: TGTGCCAGTAGTATTATTCTAGGGCGGCAGGGGTTCGGTGAGCAGTTCTTC. It encodes CASSIILGRQGFGEQFF.

This chain links TRBV30 with TRBJ1-2; 11 nucleotides align to TRBD1. With V trimmed by 2 bases and J by 7 bases, 9 bases remained unmatched. Germline CDR1 GTSNPN, CDR2 SVGIG (reference sequence). CDR3 length equals 15 residues. DNA for the CDR3: TGTGCCTGGAGTCCAATAGGACAGGGGGCTGTTGGCTACACCTTC. The encoded protein is CAWSPIGQGAVGYTF.

The chain is built from TRBV21-1 and TRBJ1-1; TRBD1, as called in the table, went unchecked against the DNA. TRBV21-1 is recorded as a pseudogene. The CDR3 loop spans 16 amino acids. This CDR3 is CASSFHRDRDETEAFF. The CDR3 DNA reads TGTGCCAGCAGCTTCCACCGGGACAGGGATGAGACTGAAGCTTTCTTT.

The chain has TRBV15 and TRBJ2-1; no firm D call. Germline CDR1 LNHNV, CDR2 YYDKDF (reference sequence). The CDR3 spans 12 residues. V lost 0 bases to trimming and J lost 10 bases, with 7 bases between them. The CDR3 nucleotides are TGTGCCACCAGCAGAGATCGGGTCGAGCAGTTCTTC. Its protein product is CATSRDRVEQFF.

J is TRBJ2-7 and V is TRBV9; D is perhaps TRBD2 (7 bases). The CDR3 loop spans 15 amino acids. The V end lost 0 bases, the J end lost 3 bases, and 13 bases lay between the germline ends. Germline V lookup: CDR1 SGDLS, CDR2 YYNGEE. CDR3 nucleotides: TGTGCCAGCAGCGTAGGGCGGGGGCCAAACTACGAGCAGTACTTC. It codes for CASSVGRGPNYEQYF.

The chain uses TRBV5-1 and TRBJ2-2, with D tentatively TRBD2 (6 bases). The CDR3 spans 15 residues. V was shortened by 1 base and J by 6 bases, with 13 bases between the two germline ends. Germline CDR1 SGHRS, CDR2 YFSETQ. In nucleotides, the CDR3 is TGCGCCAGCAGCTTGTACGGGGGTTCTCCCGGGGAGCTGTTTTTT. Amino acids: CASSLYGGSPGELFF.

J is TRBJ2-3 and V is TRBV10-1; 8 nucleotides line up with TRBD2. Trimming removed 4 bases from V and 4 bases from J; junction bases left unmatched: 7. Per the germline V gene, CDR1 is WNHNN and CDR2 is SYGVQD (reference sequence). The CDR3 runs 15 residues. The CDR3 reads CASSGFGGASDTQYF. The DNA for the CDR3 is TGCGCCAGCAGTGGGTTCGGGGGGGCCTCAGATACGCAGTATTTT.